Shown below are 19 T cell receptor beta chains from a single sample sequenced in a study of T cells in tuberculosis. Noted time point: new active TB diagnosis, blood taken before or within 7 days of starting treatment. This table comes from immunoSEQ multiplex PCR, and its TCRdb copy is limited to in-frame clones, with some not included. Here the sample spans tens of thousands of clones, about 92% being singletons. The starting material was PBMCs, obtained at tuberculosis diagnosis. These receptors were taken from an adult with tuberculosis.

This chain joins TRBV2 and TRBJ2-7; 8 bases are a match to TRBD1. CDR1 and CDR2 (germline): SNHLY, FYNNEI. The length of the CDR3 is 15 residues. After removal of 6 bases from V and 5 bases from J, the junction contained 12 bases not matched to a gene. The DNA of the CDR3 is TGTGCCAGCAGGGCCGGGGACAGGAATAAGGACGAGCAGTACTTC. As protein: CASRAGDRNKDEQYF.

The genes are TRBV27 and TRBJ2-1, with 11 bases identical to TRBD1. CDR3 length: 15 amino acids. Germline-derived CDR1 and CDR2 are MNHEY and SMNVEV (reference sequence). Trimming took 7 bases from V and 3 from J; bases not matched to a gene: 5. The CDR3 DNA is TGTGCCAGCAAAGAGGACAGGGGGCTCTACAATGAGCAGTTCTTC. The encoded protein is CASKEDRGLYNEQFF.

The chain is built from TRBV6-5 and TRBJ1-2, with 8 nucleotides matching TRBD1. Trimming cost V 6 bases and J 4 bases; bases outside gene matches: 4. The CDR3 is 13 residues long. CDR1 MNHEY and CDR2 SVGAGI come from the germline V gene. CDR3 in DNA: TGTGCCAGCAGAACGACAGGGGTCTATGGCTACACCTTC. Protein sequence: CASRTTGVYGYTF.

V is TRBV6-1 and J is TRBJ1-2, with a possible D match to TRBD1 (6 bases). Germline CDR1 is MNHNS and CDR2 is SASEGT. CDR3 length equals 15 residues. V was cut by 3 bases and J by 2 bases, with 13 bases left in between. CDR3 loop: CASSEAQGLNYGYTF. Here the CDR3 DNA reads TGTGCCAGCAGTGAGGCACAGGGCTTGAACTATGGCTACACCTTC.

This chain links TRBV2 with TRBJ2-7; 7 positions agree with TRBD1. The CDR3 length is 13 residues. CDR1 and CDR2 from the germline V gene are SNHLY and FYNNEI. The ends lost 5 bases at V and 2 bases at J; junction bases unmatched: 3. The CDR3 sequence: CASSSDRTYEQYF. In nucleotides, the CDR3 is TGTGCCAGCAGTTCGGACAGGACCTACGAGCAGTACTTC. Complete variable domain (other parts from reference TRBV2 and TRBJ2-7): EPEVTQTPSHQVTQMGQEVILRCVPISNHLYFYWYRQILGQKVEFLVSFYNNEISEKSEIFDDQFSVERPDGSNFTLKIRSTKLEDSAMYFCASSSDRTYEQYFGPGTRLTVT.

The chain has TRBV18 and TRBJ2-7; possibly TRBD2 for D (5 bases). The V gene lost 1 base and the J gene lost 2 bases, with 12 bases spanning the gap. CDR1 KGHSH and CDR2 LQKENI come from the germline V gene. The CDR3 is 15 amino acids. The CDR3 region has the DNA TGTGCCAGCTCACCACGCCCCTGGGAGACCTACGAGCAGTACTTC. Protein sequence: CASSPRPWETYEQYF.

The rearrangement links TRBV4-1 to TRBJ2-5; 8 bases map to TRBD1. The V and J ends lost 4 bases and 4 bases, in that order; junction bases with no gene match: 8. Looked up from germline, CDR1 is MGHRA and CDR2 is YSYEKL. This CDR3 is built from 15 residues. The CDR3 bases are TGCGCCAGCAGCCCGGAGGACAGGGTCCGAGAGACCCAGTACTTC. Amino acid sequence: CASSPEDRVRETQYF.

The chain joins TRBV2 to TRBJ1-1, with a possible D match to TRBD1 (5 bases). V gave up 4 bases and J gave up 3 bases, with 12 bases separating them. This CDR3 is 14 amino acids long. Germline V gene data show CDR1 as SNHLY and CDR2 as FYNNEI. CDR3 sequence (DNA): TGTGCCAGCAGTGGGGGGGTCATGGACACTGAAGCTTTCTTT. It is translated as CASSGGVMDTEAFF.

This chain links TRBV15 with TRBJ1-5; D is perhaps TRBD1 (5 bases). Trimming took 0 bases from V and 4 from J, leaving 16 bases between them. Germline loops: CDR1 LNHNV, CDR2 YYDKDF (reference sequence). The CDR3 contains 17 residues. The CDR3 nucleotides are TGTGCCACCAGCAGAGAGGGGCAGGGAAATAATAATCAGCCCCAGCATTTT. Amino acid sequence: CATSREGQGNNNQPQHF. Full variable domain (remainder filled in from reference TRBV15 and TRBJ1-5): DAMVIQNPRYQVTQFGKPVTLSCSQTLNHNVMYWYQQKSSQAPKLLFHYYDKDFNNEADTPDNFQSRRPNTSFCFLDIRSPGLGDTAMYLCATSREGQGNNNQPQHFGDGTRLSIL.

The chain employs TRBV9 and TRBJ2-3; tentatively, D is TRBD1 (5 bases). The CDR3 has 14 amino acids. Trimming stripped 6 bases from V and 6 bases from J, with 17 bases between. Germline CDR1 is SGDLS and CDR2 is YYNGEE. CDR3 protein: CASTRLGQMDTQYF. The CDR3 nucleotides read TGTGCCAGCACGCGACTGGGGCAGATGGATACGCAGTATTTT.

Note on this clone: Because the CDR3's place on the DNA is in doubt, the DNA is left out and the CDR3 is given as listed by TCRdb. The chain employs TRBV27 and TRBJ2-5; the D call of TRBD1 is as the table states it, not checked on the DNA. The V gene's germline CDR1 is MNHEY and CDR2 SMNVEV (reference sequence). The CDR3 comprises 16 residues, both ends counted. CDR3 protein: CASSSSTGWGQETQYF.

This chain joins TRBV10-3 and TRBJ1-4, with D possibly TRBD1 on 5 matching bases. This CDR3 is built from 13 residues. Germline CDR1 reads ENHRY; CDR2 reads SYGVKD. With 7 bases removed from V and 10 bases from J, the gap between germline ends came to 16 bases. CDR3 nucleotide sequence: TGTGCCATCATGCGGGATGGGGGAGGAAAACTGTTTTTT. Translating gives CAIMRDGGGKLFF.

This clone was seen only once. The chain links TRBV6-1 to TRBJ2-7; D might be TRBD1 (5 bases). Germline CDR1 and CDR2: MNHNS and SASEGT. The CDR3 totals 13 residues. V was shortened by 4 bases and J by 2 bases, with 9 bases between the two germline ends. CDR3 residues: CASSVYRTYEQYF. CDR3 bases: TGTGCCAGCAGTGTCTACAGGACCTACGAGCAGTACTTC.

The V and J genes are TRBV5-1 and TRBJ2-1, with 7 bases lining up with TRBD2. V lost 3 bases, J lost 13 bases, and 7 bases stayed unmatched. The CDR3 has 12 residues. Per the germline V gene, CDR1 is SGHRS and CDR2 is YFSETQ. As DNA, the CDR3 is TGCGCCAGCAGCTGGGGGACTAACCTCCAGTTCTTC. It specifies CASSWGTNLQFF.

The rearrangement joins TRBV7-2 to TRBJ2-7; D remains ambiguous. Trimming removed 5 bases from V and 7 bases from J, with 15 bases in between. Germline CDR1 is SGHTA and CDR2 is FQGNSA. The CDR3 consists of 13 residues. The CDR3 is CASSQRHSFEQYF. CDR3 nucleotide sequence: TGTGCCAGCAGCCAAAGACACTCGTTTGAGCAGTACTTC.

The rearrangement uses TRBV27 and TRBJ1-6; D uncertain. Per the germline V gene, CDR1 is MNHEY and CDR2 is SMNVEV (reference sequence). The CDR3 covers 12 residues. Between the trimmed V and J ends, which lost 8 bases and 9 bases, there was a span of 11 bases. CDR3 DNA: TGTGCCAGCGGTCGATCTAGTTCACCCCTCCACTTT. Protein product: CASGRSSSPLHF.

The V call is TRBV27, the J call TRBJ2-3; D might be TRBD1 (6 bases). Germline V CDR1 and CDR2: MNHEY, SMNVEV (reference sequence). V was shortened by 4 bases and J by 6 bases, with 17 bases between the two germline ends. CDR3 length: 15 amino acids. The DNA of the CDR3 is TGTGCCAGCAGTTACCGCTACAGGGAAGTGGATACGCAGTATTTT. It translates to CASSYRYREVDTQYF.

V gene TRBV2 combines with J gene TRBJ2-1; a weak D match, TRBD2 (6 bases). The germline CDR1 and CDR2 sequences are SNHLY and FYNNEI. This CDR3 is built from 14 residues. Trimming left V 0 bases short and J 6 bases short, with 9 bases between. The DNA of the CDR3 is TGTGCCAGCAGTGAAGCGGGGACTCTCAATGAGCAGTTCTTC. Protein product: CASSEAGTLNEQFF.

The chain carries TRBV5-5 and TRBJ2-5, with D possibly matching TRBD1 (5 bases). Trimming pared 0 bases from V and 4 bases from J, leaving 10 bases between. This CDR3 spans 14 amino acids. In germline, CDR1 is SGHKS, CDR2 YYEKEE (reference sequence). The CDR3 coding sequence is TGTGCCAGCAGCTTGGATAGGGGCAGAGAGACCCAGTACTTC. Encoded protein: CASSLDRGRETQYF. Together with reference TRBV5-5 and TRBJ2-5, the CDR3 gives the full variable domain: DAGVTQSPTHLIKTRGQQVTLRCSPISGHKSVSWYQQVLGQGPQFIFQYYEKEERGRGNFPDRFSARQFPNYSSELNVNALLLGDSALYLCASSLDRGRETQYFGPGTRLLVL.